The clone carrying this TCR beta chain has at least ten counts. What it binds is unknown. cDNA was made from roughly 500 ng RNA using alpha and beta constant primers. Using multiplexing indices, alpha and beta chain libraries were generated apart by chain-specific third strand synthesis. A 12-nucleotide barcode per molecule came from two concatenated random hexamers added pre-amplification. Using its own MiXCR run on the 5' RACE reads, TCRdb lists one record per CDR3 protein. The table records roughly 25,000 distinct CDR3 sequences, approximately 9% of them present only once. The germline V and J ends were trimmed by 3 bases and 4 bases, with 12 bases remaining between them. Germline CDR1 is DFQATT and CDR2 is SNEGSKA (reference sequence). The CDR3 has 13 residues. Whole blood was used without fractionation, so all unsorted peripheral T cells were included. The data were obtained in a study of HIV-infected patients and healthy controls.

Notes on the study in general: HIV-infected repertoires had significantly higher mean Gini indices than controls, possibly reflecting oligoclonality. HIV-associated CDR3 frequencies dropped significantly during therapy; CMV-associated ones, mostly rising, changed nonsignificantly.

The material sequenced was blood. The TCR originated in an adult in good health. The chain combines TRBV20-1 with TRBJ1-2, with a weak D call TRBD1 (6 bases). The CDR3 reads CSARGRGPYGYTF. The CDR3 DNA is TGCAGTGCTAGGGGCCGGGGGCCCTATGGCTACACCTTC.